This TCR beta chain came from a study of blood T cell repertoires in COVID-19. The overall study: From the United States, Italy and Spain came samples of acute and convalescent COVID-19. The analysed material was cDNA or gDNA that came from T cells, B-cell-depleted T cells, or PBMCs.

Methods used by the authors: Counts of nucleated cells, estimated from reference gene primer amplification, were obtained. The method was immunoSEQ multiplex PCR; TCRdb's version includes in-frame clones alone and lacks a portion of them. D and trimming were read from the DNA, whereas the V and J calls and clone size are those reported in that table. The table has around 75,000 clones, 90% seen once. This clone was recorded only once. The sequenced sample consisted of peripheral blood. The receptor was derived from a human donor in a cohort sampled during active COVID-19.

The CDR3 reads CASSPLQGASYEQYF. In DNA, the CDR3 is TGTGCCAGCTCACCTCTACAGGGGGCCTCCTACGAGCAGTACTTC. The chain links TRBV18 to TRBJ2-7, with 9 nucleotides matching TRBD1. CDR3 length: 15 amino acids. The germline CDR1 and CDR2 sequences are KGHSH and LQKENI. V lost 3 bases and J lost 0; bases outside the gene matches: 3.